This is a list of T cell receptor beta chains from one sample in a study of blood T cell repertoires in COVID-19. Generated by immunoSEQ multiplex PCR, the TCRdb table keeps only in-frame clones and is missing some. Of about 220,000 clones in the sample, around 80% were seen once. The specimen was peripheral blood. The origin of the receptors is a man aged 35 to 55 who had recovered from COVID-19. Each CDR3 is given with its conserved first and last residue. A D gene is named only where the DNA matches it firmly. Rows give clone size only sometimes, using once, few, many, or a class for an expanded clone.

J: TRBJ2-7; size: NA; D: TRBD2; V: TRBV5-6; length: 14; DNA: TGTGCCAGCAGCCAGGGACTAGCGGTCTACGAGCAGTACTTC; CDR3: CASSQGLAVYEQYF
J: TRBJ1-2; size: few; D: TRBD1; V: TRBV6-6; length: 13; DNA: TGTGCCGCGAAGGACAGGGGCGTCGGGGGCTACACCTTC; CDR3: CAAKDRGVGGYTF
J: TRBJ1-1; size: NA; D: NA; V: TRBV5-8; length: 14; DNA: TGTGCCAGCAGCTTGGGTAGGGGGAACGCTGAAGCTTTCTTT; CDR3: CASSLGRGNAEAFF
J: TRBJ1-2; size: NA; D: NA; V: TRBV6-2/TRBV6-3; length: 12; DNA: TGTGCCAGCAGTGAGACACACTATGGCTACACCTTC; CDR3: CASSETHYGYTF
J: TRBJ1-4; size: NA; D: NA; V: TRBV20-1; length: 12; DNA: TGCAGTGCTAGTTCCAGGGGTGGAAAACTGTTTTTT; CDR3: CSASSRGGKLFF
J: TRBJ2-7; size: NA; D: NA; V: TRBV4-1; length: 13; DNA: TGCGCCAGCAGCCAAGATCTAGAAGACGCGCAGTACTTC; CDR3: CASSQDLEDAQYF
J: TRBJ1-2; size: once; D: TRBD1; V: TRBV15; length: 13; DNA: TGTGCCACCAGCGCCAACAGGGGGGAAGGCTACACCTTC; CDR3: CATSANRGEGYTF
J: TRBJ2-6; size: NA; D: TRBD1; V: TRBV30; length: 17; DNA: TGTGCCCGAGACACCGGCCTCAGGGGGTCTGGGGCCAACGTCCTGACTTTC; CDR3: CARDTGLRGSGANVLTF
J: TRBJ2-2; size: NA; D: TRBD2; V: TRBV7-2; length: 14; DNA: TGTGCCAGCAGCTTAGGGCTAGCGGCCGGGGAGCTGTTTTTT; CDR3: CASSLGLAAGELFF
J: TRBJ2-3; size: NA; D: NA; V: TRBV11-3; length: 14; DNA: TGTGCCAGCAGCCCTCAACGGGGCACAGATACGCAGTATTTT; CDR3: CASSPQRGTDTQYF
J: TRBJ2-1; size: few; D: NA; V: TRBV7-2; length: 14; DNA: TGTGCCAGCCCTCTGGCCGGGAGGAGGGGGGAGCAGTTCTTC; CDR3: CASPLAGRRGEQFF
J: TRBJ2-7; size: NA; D: TRBD2; V: TRBV30; length: 13; DNA: TGTGCCTGGAGTGGGCTAGCGGGAGGCGAGCAGTACTTC; CDR3: CAWSGLAGGEQYF
J: TRBJ2-1; size: NA; D: NA; V: TRBV7-2; length: 14; DNA: TGTGCCAGCAGCTTAATTCTTTTTTACAATGAGCAGTTCTTC; CDR3: CASSLILFYNEQFF
J: TRBJ2-3; size: few; D: NA; V: TRBV9; length: 13; DNA: TGTGCCAGCAGCGTAGACCAGTTTGGTACGCAGTATTTT; CDR3: CASSVDQFGTQYF
J: TRBJ1-2; size: NA; D: NA; V: TRBV30; length: 14; DNA: TGTGCCTGGACAGGTTCTGGAAAAAACTATGGCTACACCTTC; CDR3: CAWTGSGKNYGYTF
J: TRBJ1-2; size: NA; D: NA; V: TRBV18; length: 16; DNA: TGTGCCAGCTCACCACCGAGATCGGGTTATAACTATGGCTACACCTTC; CDR3: CASSPPRSGYNYGYTF
J: TRBJ2-5; size: NA; D: TRBD2; V: TRBV10-3; length: 15; DNA: TGTGCCATCAGAAGTAGCGGGGGGGCCCGAGAGACCCAGTACTTC; CDR3: CAIRSSGGARETQYF
J: TRBJ2-1; size: NA; D: NA; V: TRBV11-2; length: 13; DNA: TGTGCCAGCAGTCGGCTGACAGACGGGGAGCAGTTCTTC; CDR3: CASSRLTDGEQFF
J: TRBJ1-4; size: NA; D: NA; V: TRBV5-6; length: 14; DNA: TGTGCCAGCAGCTTGGACAGCCTAACGAACAAACTGTTTTTT; CDR3: CASSLDSLTNKLFF
J: TRBJ1-1; size: NA; D: NA; V: TRBV3-1/TRBV3-2; length: 14; DNA: TGTGCCAGCAGCTCCCCGGGGGAGAACACTGAAGCTTTCTTT; CDR3: CASSSPGENTEAFF
J: TRBJ2-1; size: NA; D: NA; V: TRBV30; length: 11; DNA: TGTGCCGCGGGGTCCTACAATGAGCAGTTCTTC; CDR3: CAAGSYNEQFF
J: TRBJ2-7; size: once; D: TRBD1; V: TRBV7-7; length: 15; DNA: TGTGCTAGCAGCTTAGGGGACAGGGGGCCCCACGAGCAGTACTTC; CDR3: CASSLGDRGPHEQYF
J: TRBJ1-4; size: NA; D: NA; V: TRBV5-1; length: 15; DNA: TGCGCCAGCAGCTTTAGAGGCGCAACTAATGAAAAACTGTTTTTT; CDR3: CASSFRGATNEKLFF
J: TRBJ2-3; size: NA; D: TRBD2; V: TRBV9; length: 17; DNA: TGTGCCAGCAGCGTGATAGCGGGGGATATCCTGAGGAATACGCAGTATTTT; CDR3: CASSVIAGDILRNTQYF
J: TRBJ1-5; size: NA; D: TRBD1; V: TRBV30; length: 15; DNA: TGTGCCTGGACCGCCTGGGACAGGGGAGATCAGCCCCAGCATTTT; CDR3: CAWTAWDRGDQPQHF
J: TRBJ2-3; size: NA; D: TRBD2; V: TRBV19; length: 12; DNA: TGTGCCAGTAGTACGGGGGAGGGTACGCAGTATTTT; CDR3: CASSTGEGTQYF
J: TRBJ1-1; size: once; D: NA; V: TRBV27; length: 14; DNA: TGTGCCAGCAGTTTAGTAGGGGAAAAGACTGAAGCTTTCTTT; CDR3: CASSLVGEKTEAFF
J: TRBJ1-2; size: NA; D: NA; V: TRBV5-4; length: 14; DNA: TGTGCCAGCAGCTTGGCCCCAGCGTTCTATGGCTACACCTTC; CDR3: CASSLAPAFYGYTF
J: TRBJ2-7; size: once; D: TRBD2; V: TRBV19; length: 16; DNA: TGTGCCAGTAGTAGCTTGACTAGCGGGACATCCTACGAGCAGTACTTC; CDR3: CASSSLTSGTSYEQYF
J: TRBJ1-3; size: NA; D: TRBD1; V: TRBV27; length: 15; DNA: TGTGCCAGCAGGAAACAGGGGGCAAGTGGAAACACCATATATTTT; CDR3: CASRKQGASGNTIYF
J: TRBJ2-3; size: once; D: TRBD1; V: TRBV4-3; length: 17; DNA: TGCGCCAGCAGCCCCTTCCGGGACAGGGCCCCCACAGATACGCAGTATTTT; CDR3: CASSPFRDRAPTDTQYF
J: TRBJ1-1; size: NA; D: NA; V: TRBV6-6; length: 15; DNA: TGTGCCAGCAGTTACTCGCAACAGACCAATTTGAAAGTTTTCTTT; CDR3: CASSYSQQTNLKVFF
J: TRBJ1-3; size: NA; D: NA; V: TRBV27; length: 15; DNA: TGTGCCAGCAGTCCACCCCCAGGGTCTGGAAACACCATATATTTT; CDR3: CASSPPPGSGNTIYF
J: TRBJ2-1; size: NA; D: TRBD2; V: TRBV7-8; length: 16; DNA: TGTGCCTCCCAACGTAGGGTAGGGACTAGCCTAAATGAGCAGTTCTTC; CDR3: CASQRRVGTSLNEQFF
J: TRBJ2-1; size: NA; D: TRBD2; V: TRBV5-1; length: 16; DNA: TGCGCCAGCAGCCCTCTAAGCGGGGGGGCTTACAATGAGCAGTTCTTC; CDR3: CASSPLSGGAYNEQFF
J: TRBJ2-2; size: NA; D: TRBD2; V: TRBV5-4; length: 16; DNA: TGTGCCAGCAGCTTGGGACTAGCTTTGGCCACCGGGGAGCTGTTTTTT; CDR3: CASSLGLALATGELFF
J: TRBJ2-1; size: few; D: TRBD1; V: TRBV11-2; length: 14; DNA: TGTGCCAGCAGCTTTACGGGACAGTACAATGAGCAGTTCTTC; CDR3: CASSFTGQYNEQFF
J: TRBJ1-1; size: few; D: NA; V: TRBV6-1; length: 14; DNA: TGTGCCAGCAGTGATTCGGGAGGAAACACTGAAGCTTTCTTT; CDR3: CASSDSGGNTEAFF
J: TRBJ2-7; size: NA; D: NA; V: TRBV18; length: 17; DNA: TGTGCCAGCTCACCACGATTAGGAGGCCGAGGGTCCTACGAGCAGTACTTC; CDR3: CASSPRLGGRGSYEQYF
J: TRBJ2-3; size: NA; D: NA; V: TRBV5-4; length: 14; DNA: TGTGCCAGCAGCCGGACAAAGAACACAGATACGCAGTATTTT; CDR3: CASSRTKNTDTQYF
J: TRBJ1-1; size: NA; D: NA; V: TRBV12-3/TRBV12-4; length: 13; DNA: TGTGCCAGCAGAGAGGGAATTTGGACTGAAGCTTTCTTT; CDR3: CASREGIWTEAFF
J: TRBJ2-2; size: NA; D: TRBD1; V: TRBV6-2/TRBV6-3; length: 16; DNA: TGTGCCAGCAGCCTCACACAGGGGGCGAACACCGGGGAGCTGTTTTTT; CDR3: CASSLTQGANTGELFF
J: TRBJ2-3; size: NA; D: NA; V: TRBV12-5; length: 15; DNA: TGTGCTAGTGGACCTGTACTTCCAATCTCCCAAACGCAGTATTTT; CDR3: CASGPVLPISQTQYF
J: TRBJ2-3; size: NA; D: TRBD2; V: TRBV11-2; length: 16; DNA: TGTGCCAGCAGCTTAGGACTAGCGGGAACCACAGATACGCAGTATTTT; CDR3: CASSLGLAGTTDTQYF
J: TRBJ2-7; size: NA; D: NA; V: TRBV5-1; length: 13; DNA: TGCGCCAGCAGTGAAGTCAGCTCCTACGAGCAGTACTTC; CDR3: CASSEVSSYEQYF
J: TRBJ2-1; size: few; D: TRBD2; V: TRBV5-5; length: 18; DNA: TGTGCCAGCAGCCAAGGACTAGCGGGAGCTGTCTCCTACAATGAGCAGTTCTTC; CDR3: CASSQGLAGAVSYNEQFF
J: TRBJ1-2; size: NA; D: NA; V: TRBV7-2; length: 14; DNA: TGTGCCAGCAGCACCCGGACAGATTTTTATGGCTACACCTTC; CDR3: CASSTRTDFYGYTF
J: TRBJ2-2; size: NA; D: NA; V: TRBV7-7; length: 16; DNA: TGTGCTAGCAGCTTAGAAGTTCCGCGGGGCACCGGGGAGCTGTTTTTT; CDR3: CASSLEVPRGTGELFF
J: TRBJ1-5; size: few; D: NA; V: TRBV27; length: 15; DNA: TGTGCCAGCAGTTTAAGTTACAGCAACTATCAGCCCCAGCATTTT; CDR3: CASSLSYSNYQPQHF
J: TRBJ1-2; size: NA; D: NA; V: TRBV10-3; length: 14; DNA: TGTGCCATCAGTGAGAGGGGTGGAACGCGGGGCTACACCTTC; CDR3: CAISERGGTRGYTF
J: TRBJ2-2; size: once; D: NA; V: TRBV19; length: 15; DNA: TGTGCCAGTAGGACAATTGGGGGCACGAACGGGGAGCTGTTTTTT; CDR3: CASRTIGGTNGELFF
J: TRBJ1-5; size: NA; D: NA; V: TRBV19; length: 14; DNA: TGTGCCAGTAGCCAGGGTCACCTGAATCAGCCCCAGCATTTT; CDR3: CASSQGHLNQPQHF
J: TRBJ2-7; size: NA; D: TRBD2; V: TRBV19; length: 15; DNA: TGTGCCAGTAGTATGTACTCTAGCGGGGGCTACGAGCAGTACTTC; CDR3: CASSMYSSGGYEQYF